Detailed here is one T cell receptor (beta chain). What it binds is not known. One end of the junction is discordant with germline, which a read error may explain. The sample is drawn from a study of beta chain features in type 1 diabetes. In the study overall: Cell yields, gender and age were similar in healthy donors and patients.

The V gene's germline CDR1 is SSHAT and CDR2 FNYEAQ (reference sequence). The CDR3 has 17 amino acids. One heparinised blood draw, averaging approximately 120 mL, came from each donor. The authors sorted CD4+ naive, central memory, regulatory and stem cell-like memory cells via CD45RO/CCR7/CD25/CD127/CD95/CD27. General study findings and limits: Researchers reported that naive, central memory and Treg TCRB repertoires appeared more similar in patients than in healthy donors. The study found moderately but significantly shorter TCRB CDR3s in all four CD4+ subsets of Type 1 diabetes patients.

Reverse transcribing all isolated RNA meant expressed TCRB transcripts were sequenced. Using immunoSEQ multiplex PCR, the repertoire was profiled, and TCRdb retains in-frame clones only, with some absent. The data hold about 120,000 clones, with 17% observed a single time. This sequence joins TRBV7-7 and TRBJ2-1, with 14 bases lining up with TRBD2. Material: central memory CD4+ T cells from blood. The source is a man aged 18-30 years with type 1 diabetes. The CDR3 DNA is TGTGCTAGCAGCTTAGGTGCCGGGACTAGCGGGAGAGGTGAGCAGTTCTTC. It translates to CASSLGAGTSGRGEQFF.